The clone carrying this T cell receptor (beta chain) was counted a single time. Germline V CDR1 and CDR2: LGHNT, FRNRAP. This CDR3 contains 17 residues. V was clipped by 6 bases and J by 0 bases, with 18 bases between them. This record belongs to a study of blood T cell repertoires in COVID-19. The protocol was immunoSEQ multiplex PCR, while the TCRdb copy is restricted to in-frame clones and leaves out a portion. Here the sample spans 90,000 to 130,000 clones, 60% to 85% being singletons. The chain employs TRBV12-5 and TRBJ2-1; maybe TRBD2 (7 bases). This sequence was found in a woman aged 40 to 49 with acute or convalescent COVID-19. Sequenced input: peripheral blood. The CDR3 DNA reads as TGTGCTAGTGGCCCCGGGGGCGGGGGACCCTCCTACAATGAGCAGTTCTTC. It is translated as CASGPGGGGPSYNEQFF.